This TCR beta chain was profiled in a study of memory CD4+ T cells and cytomegalovirus serostatus. Study-wide background: Of the healthy Belgian adults, under 10 were CMV seropositive and 20 to 30 seronegative.

The study, taken as a whole, reports: CD4+ memory repertoires contained 67 of 164 reported CMV TCRbeta sequences. Suggested: most of the CMV-linked TCR signature lies in CD4+ memory cells.

Data came from immunoSEQ multiplex PCR; TCRdb stores just in-frame clones and leaves some out. The sample holds tens of thousands of clones; approximately 86% are singletons and the top ten take about 0.5%. Points on this clone: The antigen is undetermined.

Single viable CD3+CD4+CD8-CD45RO+ cells were sorted as the memory CD4+ T cells. V dropped 2 bases and J dropped 0 bases, with 15 bases sitting between them. The CDR3 is 16 residues long. CDR1 and CDR2 (germline): SGHNT, YYREEE (reference sequence). This sequence joins TRBV5-4 and TRBJ2-7, with D possibly being TRBD2 (5 bases). The sample comprised memory CD4+ T cells from blood. This receptor was taken from an adult in good health and CMV-seronegative. Some clones in this sample may be carry-over from other donors' samples. CDR3 in amino acids: CASSFSRGSSSYEQYF. CDR3 nucleotide sequence: TGTGCCAGCAGCTTCTCTCGCGGGTCAAGCTCCTACGAGCAGTACTTC.